The 18 T cell receptor beta chains below all came from one sample that was sequenced in a study of cytomegalovirus exposure and HLA in healthy donors. 60 Vbeta and 13 Jbeta primers were used in PCR. Profiling relied on immunoSEQ multiplex PCR, and the TCRdb table lists in-frame clones only, not all of them. The sample consists of approximately 160,000 clones, roughly 80% of them appearing once. What was sequenced was PBMCs. The receptors stem from a man aged 45-60 years in good health and CMV-seropositive.

V is TRBV30 and J is TRBJ1-3; D is possibly TRBD1 (6 bases). The CDR3 has 14 amino acids. V dropped 4 bases and J dropped 1 base, with 11 bases sitting between them. CDR1 and CDR2 from the germline V gene are GTSNPN and SVGIG (reference sequence). The DNA of the CDR3 is TGTGCCTGGAACAGGGTCGGGTCTGGAAACACCATATATTTT. This codes for CAWNRVGSGNTIYF.

The chain uses TRBV27 and TRBJ2-3, with unresolved D. The CDR3 covers 18 residues. The V end lost 7 bases, the J end lost 1 base, and 24 bases lay between the germline ends. CDR1 and CDR2 (germline): MNHEY, SMNVEV (reference sequence). CDR3 region: CASNLESIRSPGTDTQYF. The CDR3 DNA sequence: TGTGCCAGCAACTTGGAAAGTATCAGGTCGCCGGGCACAGATACGCAGTATTTT.

This clone has more than one count but fewer than ten. The rearrangement links TRBV5-1 to TRBJ2-6; D perhaps matches TRBD1 (5 bases). CDR1 and CDR2 (germline): SGHRS, YFSETQ. This CDR3 has 15 residues. Trimming took 5 bases from V and 0 from J, leaving 9 bases between them. CDR3 in DNA: TGCGCCAGCAGAACAGGACGCTCTGGGGCCAACGTCCTGACTTTC. The encoded protein is CASRTGRSGANVLTF.

The chain has TRBV7-3 and TRBJ2-1; 7 bases are shared with TRBD1. J gave up 8 bases and V 4 bases, and 5 bases lay outside the gene matches. Per germline, CDR1 SGHTA and CDR2 FQGTGA. The CDR3 is made up of 13 amino acids. Here the CDR3 reads CASSSTGSHEQFF. The DNA for the CDR3 is TGTGCCAGCAGCTCGACAGGGAGCCATGAGCAGTTCTTC.

Only one count was recorded for this clone. The chain uses TRBV4-2 and TRBJ1-4, with TRBD1 matching over 8 bases. Per germline, CDR1 LGHNA and CDR2 YNFKEQ. The CDR3 has 18 amino acids. Trimming took 0 bases from V and 8 from J; bases not matched to a gene: 14. The chain's CDR3 is CASSQDLRRGRGREKLFF. CDR3 DNA sequence: TGTGCCAGCAGCCAAGATCTCCGCCGGGGCAGGGGGCGAGAAAAACTGTTTTTT.

This clone was recorded a few times. This rearrangement joins TRBV18 to TRBJ1-5; TRBD1 matches 11 bases. The CDR3 consists of 15 residues. Trimming removed 3 bases from V and 7 bases from J; junction bases left unmatched: 5. The V gene's germline CDR1 is KGHSH and CDR2 LQKENI. The CDR3 protein is CASSPSGQGGQPQHF. As DNA, the CDR3 is TGTGCCAGCTCACCCTCGGGACAGGGGGGACAGCCCCAGCATTTT.

The chain combines TRBV29-1 with TRBJ2-7, with 10 positions matching TRBD1. Germline CDR1 is SQVTM and CDR2 is ANQGSEA. The CDR3 sequence is 13 residues long. The junction had 7 bases not matched to a gene; V was cut back by 5 bases and J by 6 bases. CDR3 sequence (DNA): TGCAGCGTTCCGGGACAGGGGTCGGGCGAGCAGTACTTC. It translates to CSVPGQGSGEQYF.

The chain combines TRBV10-2 with TRBJ2-7; D perhaps matches TRBD2 (5 bases). Germline CDR1 is WSHSY and CDR2 is SAAADI. The CDR3 is 13 amino acids. V was trimmed by 3 bases and J by 2 bases, leaving 8 bases between them. In nucleotides, the CDR3 is TGCGCCAGCAGTGAAGACTACCCCTACGAGCAGTACTTC. This encodes CASSEDYPYEQYF.

The chain uses TRBV7-8 and TRBJ2-5; the D gene is possibly TRBD2 (6 bases). CDR1 is SGHVS, CDR2 FQNEAQ, per germline. This CDR3 has 14 residues. V was cut by 5 bases and J by 5 bases, with 15 bases left in between. CDR3: CASSPLGGWETQYF. The CDR3 nucleotides are TGTGCCAGCAGCCCCCTTGGAGGGTGGGAGACCCAGTACTTC.

This clone was counted a few times. The CDR3 sequence is CATSRDRTRYNEQFF. CDR3 nucleotide sequence: TGTGCCACCAGCAGAGATCGTACGAGGTACAATGAGCAGTTCTTC. This chain connects TRBV15 to TRBJ2-1; D is uncertain. Trimming took 0 bases from V and 4 from J, leaving 10 bases between them. Germline CDR1 LNHNV, CDR2 YYDKDF (reference sequence). CDR3 length: 15 amino acids.

The CDR3 sequence is CASSIGTEQYF. CDR3 nucleotides: TGTGCCAGTAGTATCGGGACAGAGCAGTACTTC. The chain couples TRBV19 to TRBJ2-7, with D maybe TRBD1 (6 bases). Trimming stripped 3 bases from V and 7 bases from J, with 7 bases between. The CDR3 loop spans 11 amino acids. The germline gives CDR1 LNHDA, CDR2 SQIVND (reference sequence).

This rearrangement joins TRBV7-8 to TRBJ2-3; no clear D gene. Germline values: CDR1 SGHVS, CDR2 FQNEAQ. The CDR3 runs to 14 residues. Between the trimmed V and J ends, which lost 1 base and 4 bases, there was a span of 9 bases. In DNA form, the CDR3 reads TGTGCCAGCAGCTTAGTTTTGAGGTCAGATACGCAGTATTTT. It yields the protein CASSLVLRSDTQYF.

CDR3 nucleotides: TGTGCCAGCAGCCACCGACAGATGAAAATTAATGAAAAACTGTTTTTT. This encodes CASSHRQMKINEKLFF. The chain joins TRBV14 to TRBJ1-4; D is possibly TRBD1 (5 bases). The CDR3 is made up of 16 amino acids. Germline values: CDR1 SGHDN, CDR2 FVKESK. The V and J ends lost 3 bases and 4 bases respectively, with 15 bases between them.

The chain couples TRBV7-2 to TRBJ2-1; 13 bases are a match to TRBD2. Germline loops: CDR1 SGHTA, CDR2 FQGNSA. The CDR3 length is 15 residues. The V and J ends lost 7 bases and 6 bases, in that order; junction bases with no gene match: 6. The CDR3 loop reads CASNSRTSGSNEQFF. In DNA form, the CDR3 reads TGTGCCAGCAACTCTCGGACTAGCGGGAGCAATGAGCAGTTCTTC. Supplemented by reference TRBV7-2 and TRBJ2-1, the full variable domain reads GAGVSQSPSNKVTEKGKDVELRCDPISGHTALYWYRQSLGQGLEFLIYFQGNSAPDKSGLPSDRFSAERTGGSVSTLTIQRTQQEDSAVYLCASNSRTSGSNEQFFGPGTRLTVL.

This clone turned up a few times. The gene calls are TRBV27 and TRBJ2-5; 7 nucleotides agree with TRBD2. The CDR3 runs 15 residues. CDR1 is MNHEY, CDR2 SMNVEV, per germline (reference sequence). The trim removed 2 bases at V and 2 bases at J, leaving 5 bases unmatched. The CDR3 loop is CASSLLAAPQETQYF. The CDR3 DNA reads TGTGCCAGCAGTTTACTAGCGGCTCCACAAGAGACCCAGTACTTC.

The sample holds a few counts of this clone. The V call is TRBV11-2, the J call TRBJ2-7; 11 bases map to TRBD2. Germline loops: CDR1 SGHAT, CDR2 FQNNGV. The ends lost 1 base at V and 3 bases at J; junction bases unmatched: 11. The CDR3 runs 18 residues. The CDR3 spells CASSLVLAGAHVHYEQYF. The CDR3 nucleotides are TGTGCCAGCAGCTTAGTACTAGCGGGAGCTCATGTGCACTACGAGCAGTACTTC.

Worth noting for this clone: This sample also contains other DNA sequences that code for the same CDR3. The gene calls are TRBV28 and TRBJ1-5; the D gene is possibly TRBD1 (5 bases). This CDR3 has 14 residues. Germline V lookup: CDR1 MDHEN, CDR2 SYDVKM. Trimming left V 2 bases short and J 2 bases short, with 7 bases between. CDR3 DNA sequence: TGTGCCAGCAGTTTAGGGGGGGGCAATCAGCCCCAGCATTTT. Its translation: CASSLGGGNQPQHF.

This rearrangement joins TRBV28 to TRBJ2-3, with D possibly TRBD2 on 6 matching bases. Per the germline V gene, CDR1 is MDHEN and CDR2 is SYDVKM. V lost 6 bases and J 2 bases, leaving 15 bases between the germline ends. CDR3 length: 15 residues. Written as DNA, the CDR3 is TGTGCCAGCAGGTGGGCGGGGCGGGCCACAGATACGCAGTATTTT. As protein: CASRWAGRATDTQYF.